These T cell receptor beta chains were read from a single sample in a study of OX40 agonist ivuxolimab in advanced cancers. The data were produced by immunoSEQ multiplex PCR, yet TCRdb's version contains in-frame clones alone and is incomplete. The repertoire consists of about 100,000 clones, with over 85% occurring once and the leading ten covering under 0.8%. The source was CD4+ or CD8+ T cells sorted from blood, collected in a trial of the OX40 agonist ivuxolimab. These receptors were taken from an adult with an advanced solid tumor such as melanoma, head and neck, liver or kidney cancer. CDR3s include the opening cysteine and the closing phenylalanine or tryptophan. The D gene is left open where the match is weak. Clone size is shown for a subset of rows, as once, few, many or a class of expanded clone.

CDR3nt | CDR3aa | v_gene | abundance | j_gene | d_gene
TGCGCCAGCAGCCATAGACTAGCGGGGGTTAACAATGAGCAGTTCTTC | CASSHRLAGVNNEQFF | TRBV4-3 | . | TRBJ2-1 | TRBD2
TGTGCCAGCATCGGTTTCTGGTCCCAAGAGACCCAGTACTTC | CASIGFWSQETQYF | TRBV28 | . | TRBJ2-5 | .
TGTGCCAGTAGTCCCCAGGGAAGTGGAAACACCATATATTTT | CASSPQGSGNTIYF | TRBV19 | once | TRBJ1-3 | .
TGTGCCAGCAGTCGTGGACAGTATGGCTACACCTTC | CASSRGQYGYTF | TRBV28 | . | TRBJ1-2 | .
TGTGCCAGCAGTTGGGGACAGGGTACAGCTTTCTTT | CASSWGQGTAFF | TRBV27 | . | TRBJ1-1 | TRBD1
TGTGCCAGCCGACAGGGTAGCAATCAGCCCCAGCATTTT | CASRQGSNQPQHF | TRBV28 | once | TRBJ1-5 | TRBD1
TGTGCCAGCAGAGACAACAGGGTTGCGGGCACTGAAGCTTTCTTT | CASRDNRVAGTEAFF | TRBV11-1 | . | TRBJ1-1 | .
TGTGCCAGCTCCCCAAACGCCCCGAGTCCCTTCACAGATACGCAGTATTTT | CASSPNAPSPFTDTQYF | TRBV18 | . | TRBJ2-3 | .
TGTGCCAGCACGGCGGGGAGGTCACCCCTCCACTTT | CASTAGRSPLHF | TRBV28 | . | TRBJ1-6 | .
TGTGCCAGCTCACCACCGGAACAGTTTTGGGATGAGCAGTTCTTC | CASSPPEQFWDEQFF | TRBV18 | . | TRBJ2-1 | .
TGTGCCAGCAGCTTTAGCGCATTGCAGGAGACCCAGTACTTC | CASSFSALQETQYF | TRBV7-2 | . | TRBJ2-5 | .
TGTGCCAGCAGAATGCGGGGGTTAGACACCGGGGAGCTGTTTTTT | CASRMRGLDTGELFF | TRBV7-9 | . | TRBJ2-2 | TRBD2
TGTGCCAGCAGTTACAGTCCGAGAAACACTGAAGCTTTCTTT | CASSYSPRNTEAFF | TRBV6-5 | . | TRBJ1-1 | .
TGTGCCAGCAGCTTAGGCTCTGGAAACACCATATATTTT | CASSLGSGNTIYF | TRBV11-2 | . | TRBJ1-3 | .
TGTGCCAGCAGTCTAGGGGAGCCGAGGTCAGATACGCAGTATTTT | CASSLGEPRSDTQYF | TRBV11-2 | . | TRBJ2-3 | .
TGTGCCAGCTCACCAGGGGACAGGTCCTACGAGCAGTACTTC | CASSPGDRSYEQYF | TRBV18 | . | TRBJ2-7 | TRBD1
TGTGCCAGCAGCCCCCGACCGGGAAACACCATATATTTT | CASSPRPGNTIYF | TRBV28 | . | TRBJ1-3 | .
TGTGCCAGCAGTGCGGGACTTTACACAGATACGCAGTATTTT | CASSAGLYTDTQYF | TRBV7-8 | . | TRBJ2-3 | .
TGCGCCAGCAGCCCGGGCACAGTCACCGGGGAGCTGTTTTTT | CASSPGTVTGELFF | TRBV5-1 | . | TRBJ2-2 | .
TGTGCCAGCAGCTTGGGGGGGTCTAATCAGCCCCAGCATTTT | CASSLGGSNQPQHF | TRBV5-5 | . | TRBJ1-5 | .